Shown below are 10 T cell receptor beta chains from a single sample sequenced in a study of chemoradiotherapy in HPV16-positive cancers. Assay used: immunoSEQ multiplex PCR; TCRdb lists only in-frame clones, some missing. Of about 68,000 clones detected, 88% appear once; the ten largest clones hold just over 4%. Here the sequenced sample was blood, taken from a patient who underwent chemoradiotherapy. Receptors were obtained from a human donor with HPV-associated anogenital cancer.

A single count supports this clone. This chain links TRBV4-2 with TRBJ1-2, with D perhaps TRBD1 (6 bases). CDR3 length equals 15 residues. The germline V gene has CDR1 LGHNA and CDR2 YNFKEQ. V was pared by 6 bases and J by 6 bases, with 20 bases between. CDR3 nucleotides: TGTGCCAGCAGTCGATTATTTACAGGGATCAATGGCTACACCTTC. Its protein product is CASSRLFTGINGYTF.

The CDR3 region has the DNA TGTGCCAGCAGTGAAGGGACAGAAGCTTTCTTT. Protein: CASSEGTEAFF. V and J are TRBV25-1 and TRBJ1-1; TRBD1 is a possible D gene (6 bases). Germline V gene sequence: CDR1 MGHDK, CDR2 SYGVNS. Trimming stripped 2 bases from V and 8 bases from J, with 6 bases between. The length of the CDR3 is 11 residues.

The chain combines TRBV7-2 with TRBJ1-2, with D possibly matching TRBD1 (5 bases). V lost 5 bases to trimming and J lost 8 bases, with 18 bases between them. Germline CDR1 reads SGHTA; CDR2 reads FQGNSA. This CDR3 is 14 amino acids long. This CDR3 reads CASSPAGGDGGYTF. CDR3 nucleotides: TGTGCCAGCAGCCCCGCGGGGGGGGACGGCGGCTACACCTTC.

The chain links TRBV6-1 to TRBJ1-3; D remains ambiguous. Germline V gives CDR1 MNHNS, CDR2 SASEGT. Deletions cut 2 bases from V and 4 bases from J, with 15 bases between. The CDR3 has 16 amino acids. CDR3 DNA: TGTGCCAGCAGTGAACCTAATATCCTCCCAGGAAACACCATATATTTT. Translated, it gives CASSEPNILPGNTIYF.

This clone was picked up one time. The V and J genes are TRBV27 and TRBJ1-5; D gene uncertain. V lost 7 bases and J 6 bases, leaving 13 bases between the germline ends. The CDR3 extends over 13 amino acids. Per germline, CDR1 MNHEY and CDR2 SMNVEV (reference sequence). Here the CDR3 reads CASTGALGQPQHF. The CDR3 nucleotides read TGTGCCAGCACAGGCGCCCTGGGTCAGCCCCAGCATTTT.

The V call is TRBV30, the J call TRBJ1-6; tentatively, D is TRBD1 (6 bases). Germline V gives CDR1 GTSNPN, CDR2 SVGIG (reference sequence). V was trimmed by 7 bases and J by 1 base, leaving 11 bases between them. CDR3 size: 14 residues. CDR3 nucleotide sequence: TGTGCCTACCACAGGGATTCCTATAATTCACCCCTCCACTTT. Translated, it gives CAYHRDSYNSPLHF.

The chain is built from TRBV6-6 and TRBJ1-5, with D unclear. Germline V gene lookup returns CDR1 MNHNY and CDR2 SVGAGI (reference sequence). Deletions cut 6 bases from V and 1 base from J, with 7 bases between. CDR3 length: 13 amino acids. The CDR3 spells CASRSLSNQPQHF. In DNA form, the CDR3 reads TGTGCCAGCAGAAGCTTGAGCAATCAGCCCCAGCATTTT.

The chain carries TRBV29-1 and TRBJ2-4, with 7 bases that match TRBD1. After removal of 7 bases from V and 0 bases from J, the junction contained 6 bases not matched to a gene. The CDR3 is made up of 14 amino acids. CDR1 is SQVTM, CDR2 ANQGSEA, per germline. The CDR3 DNA is TGCAGCGCCATACAGGGGCCAGCCAAAAACATTCAGTACTTC. Its protein product is CSAIQGPAKNIQYF.

In its sample, this clone was seen once. The chain is built from TRBV11-3 and TRBJ1-4; D is perhaps TRBD1 (5 bases). The CDR3 runs 18 residues. V gave up 1 base and J gave up 1 base, with 16 bases separating them. Looked up from germline, CDR1 is SGHNT and CDR2 is YENEEA. CDR3 amino acids: CASSLGSRGPGTNEKLFF. CDR3 DNA: TGTGCCAGCAGCTTAGGCTCGAGGGGCCCGGGAACTAATGAAAAACTGTTTTTT.

The chain carries TRBV10-3 and TRBJ2-3; maybe TRBD1 (5 bases). The ends were cut back, 6 bases at V and 2 bases at J, with 12 bases in the middle. CDR1 ENHRY and CDR2 SYGVKD come from the germline V gene. The CDR3 loop spans 14 amino acids. The CDR3, as DNA: TGTGCCATCAGAGGGGCTTTTGTCACAGATACGCAGTATTTT. Translation: CAIRGAFVTDTQYF.